This T cell receptor beta chain derives from a study of blood T cells in healthy people across ages. The authors ran a second PCR of about 7 to 12 cycles using a sample-barcoded 5' primer and a J-beta primer mix. TCRdb recomputed calls from the 5' RACE reads with MiXCR, one row per CDR3 protein. The sample has around 2 million distinct CDR3 sequences; about two fifths are singletons. The study isolated at least 7 million PBMCs from each sample. Study-wide points: When one million T cells were used, diversity estimates were thought to be underestimates. Aged donors had fewer naive CD4+ cells and lower diversity than long-lived donors.

Unmatched junction bases numbered 8, after V lost 0 bases and J lost 8 bases. CDR1 and CDR2 (germline): SGDLS, YYNGEE. CDR3 size: 16 residues. This clonotype has just a few counts. No antigen is known for it. The specimen sequenced was blood. The receptor was derived from a human donor in good health. The chain recombines TRBV9 with TRBJ2-1; 10 bases match TRBD2. The CDR3 here is CASSVGASGGADEQFF. The CDR3 nucleotides are TGTGCCAGCAGCGTAGGAGCCAGCGGGGGGGCGGATGAGCAGTTCTTC.